Below, 27 T cell receptor beta chains from the same sample are listed, as sequenced in a study of cytomegalovirus exposure and HLA in healthy donors. The PCR had 60 Vbeta and 13 Jbeta primers. Measured with immunoSEQ multiplex PCR; TCRdb has only the in-frame clones, and not every one. Altogether 97,000 or so clones are present, roughly 81% being singletons, with the ten largest covering 1.4%. Specimen: PBMCs. All receptors derive from a man aged 40-50 years in good health and CMV-seronegative.

This clone was observed once. The chain joins TRBV2 to TRBJ2-1, with D possibly being TRBD1 (6 bases). CDR3 length equals 15 residues. The germline V gene encodes CDR1 SNHLY and CDR2 FYNNEI. V was cut by 6 bases and J by 8 bases, with 20 bases left in between. CDR3 protein: CASSRGPGERDEQFF. In DNA, the CDR3 is TGTGCCAGCAGCAGGGGACCAGGGGAACGGGATGAGCAGTTCTTC.

V is TRBV9 and J is TRBJ1-4; D possibly corresponds to TRBD1 (5 bases). CDR1 and CDR2 from the germline V gene are SGDLS and YYNGEE. Trimming removed 3 bases from V and 8 bases from J, with 17 bases in between. The CDR3 has 15 residues. The CDR3 region is CASSGGTLGNEKLFF. The CDR3, as DNA: TGTGCCAGCAGCGGCGGGACTCTGGGTAACGAAAAACTGTTTTTT.

This chain connects TRBV5-1 to TRBJ2-1; TRBD2 matches 8 bases. J was trimmed by 8 bases and V by 8 bases; bases with no gene match: 15. The CDR3 is 15 residues long. CDR1 is SGHRS and CDR2 is YFSETQ in the germline V gene. CDR3 DNA sequence: TGCGCCAGTAGAAGAGGGGGACTAGTTCGGGATGAGCAGTTCTTC. Amino acids: CASRRGGLVRDEQFF.

The count of this clone is one. The chain joins TRBV5-4 to TRBJ2-4; D perhaps matches TRBD2 (5 bases). The CDR3 is 16 residues long. V lost 0 bases and J lost 2, with 12 bases in between. Looked up from germline, CDR1 is SGHNT and CDR2 is YYREEE (reference sequence). The CDR3 here is CASSLVLGGSKNIQYF. The CDR3 DNA follows: TGTGCCAGCAGCTTGGTACTAGGAGGTTCCAAAAACATTCAGTACTTC.

The chain joins TRBV27 to TRBJ2-5; possibly TRBD1 for D (5 bases). The J call may be in error: the DNA end matches TRBJ2-7 better. Germline CDR1 MNHEY, CDR2 SMNVEV (reference sequence). The CDR3 sequence is 14 residues long. CDR3 amino acids: CASSLQGYSYEQYF. DNA of the CDR3: TGTGCCAGCAGTTTACAGGGCTACTCCTACGAGCAGTACTTC.

The chain combines TRBV10-1 with TRBJ1-2; D might be TRBD1 (6 bases). CDR1 is WNHNN, CDR2 SYGVQD, per germline (reference sequence). This CDR3 is built from 20 residues. Trimming pared 8 bases from V and 1 base from J, leaving 32 bases between. The CDR3 sequence is CASPLGQGYRICKLNYGYTF. CDR3 sequence (DNA): TGCGCCAGCCCCCTTGGCCAGGGGTATCGGATCTGCAAACTTAACTATGGCTACACCTTC.

The chain carries TRBV14 and TRBJ1-6, with TRBD1 matching over 8 bases. After removal of 0 bases from V and 9 bases from J, the junction contained 4 bases not matched to a gene. CDR1 SGHDN and CDR2 FVKESK come from the germline V gene. The CDR3 covers 15 residues. For the CDR3, the DNA is TGTGCCAGCAGCCAAGACAGGGGGCCTTCTTCACCCCTCCACTTT. Residues: CASSQDRGPSSPLHF.

The rearrangement links TRBV9 to TRBJ1-2; 7 bases map to TRBD1. The CDR3 spans 14 residues. V dropped 1 base and J dropped 7; count of bases not matched to a gene: 7. Germline V gene lookup returns CDR1 SGDLS and CDR2 YYNGEE. CDR3 in amino acids: CASSVTGVGSGYTF. CDR3 coding DNA: TGTGCCAGCAGCGTAACAGGGGTTGGCTCTGGCTACACCTTC.

The CDR3 DNA reads as TGCAGCGTTAGCGGGGGGTTTATAGATACGCAGTATTTT. Translated: CSVSGGFIDTQYF. The rearrangement joins TRBV29-1 to TRBJ2-3, with 9 bases identical to TRBD2. J was trimmed by 5 bases and V by 5 bases; bases with no gene match: 5. CDR1 and CDR2 (germline): SQVTM, ANQGSEA. The CDR3 is 13 residues long.

CDR3 DNA: TGTGCCAGCAGTGAACAGGGGGCTTGGACTGAAGCTTTCTTT. The encoded protein is CASSEQGAWTEAFF. The genes are TRBV6-1 and TRBJ1-1, with 8 bases fitting TRBD1. Losses at the gene ends were 2 bases for V and 5 bases for J; bases not matched to a gene: 4. This CDR3 spans 14 amino acids. Germline CDR1 reads MNHNS; CDR2 reads SASEGT.

The chain has TRBV7-9 and TRBJ1-5; weak D call: TRBD1 (6 bases). V lost 5 bases and J 2 bases, leaving 13 bases between the germline ends. The germline CDR1 and CDR2 sequences are SEHNR and FQNEAQ (reference sequence). The CDR3 contains 15 residues. CDR3 coding DNA: TGTGCCAGCAGCCCAGGGGCAGCGGGCAATCAGCCCCAGCATTTT. This sequence encodes CASSPGAAGNQPQHF.

The chain employs TRBV2 and TRBJ2-5; 8 nucleotides align to TRBD1. Matching the DNA end better, TRBJ2-7 makes the J call doubtful. The length of the CDR3 is 15 residues. The germline V gene has CDR1 SNHLY and CDR2 FYNNEI. CDR3 coding DNA: TGTGCCACCCGGATAGGACAGGGAGCATCCTACGAGCAGTACTTC. It is translated as CATRIGQGASYEQYF.

CDR3 in amino acids: CASSGSIQGTQYF. The CDR3, as DNA: TGTGCCAGCAGTGGGTCTATCCAGGGGACCCAGTACTTC. The chain recombines TRBV6-1 with TRBJ2-5, with a tentative D call TRBD1 (5 bases). The V end lost 4 bases, the J end lost 7 bases, and 13 bases lay between the germline ends. Germline V gene lookup returns CDR1 MNHNS and CDR2 SASEGT. The length of the CDR3 is 13 residues.

The chain uses TRBV6-6 and TRBJ2-4; 9 bases line up with TRBD1. The V gene's germline CDR1 is MNHNY and CDR2 SVGAGI (reference sequence). J gave up 4 bases and V 10 bases, and 5 bases lay outside the gene matches. The CDR3 is 13 residues long. CDR3 in DNA: TGTGCCACCCGGGACAGGGCTAAAAACATTCAGTACTTC. Residues: CATRDRAKNIQYF.

The chain combines TRBV7-2 with TRBJ2-5; no clear D. Per the germline V gene, CDR1 is SGHTA and CDR2 is FQGNSA. V was cut by 2 bases and J by 1 base, with 5 bases left in between. This CDR3 has 13 amino acids. In DNA, the CDR3 is TGTGCCAGCAGCTTAAACAGCCAAGAGACCCAGTACTTC. It codes for CASSLNSQETQYF.

The chain has TRBV19 and TRBJ1-5; D not resolved. Germline V CDR1 and CDR2: LNHDA, SQIVND (reference sequence). V lost 7 bases to trimming and J lost 2 bases, with 12 bases between them. This CDR3 spans 14 amino acids. CDR3 sequence reads: CASNTGFRNQPQHF. Written as DNA, the CDR3 is TGTGCCAGTAATACCGGGTTTCGCAATCAGCCCCAGCATTTT.

A few counts support this clone. V usage is TRBV5-1 and J usage is TRBJ2-5, with a tentative D call TRBD1 (5 bases). Trimming removed 0 bases at V and 3 bases at J, with 9 bases between. The CDR3 is 14 amino acids. Germline CDR1 SGHRS, CDR2 YFSETQ. The CDR3 spells CASSLAREKETQYF. The CDR3, as DNA: TGCGCCAGCAGCTTGGCCAGGGAAAAAGAGACCCAGTACTTC.

V and J are TRBV7-8 and TRBJ1-1; 7 nucleotides match TRBD1. In germline, CDR1 is SGHVS, CDR2 FQNEAQ. The CDR3 extends over 16 amino acids. The V gene end was trimmed by 1 base and the J gene end by 2 bases; junction bases not matched to a gene: 7. In nucleotides, the CDR3 is TGTGCCAGCAGCTTAGATAGGGACAGACTAAACACTGAAGCTTTCTTT. It specifies CASSLDRDRLNTEAFF. Based on the CDR3 plus reference TRBV7-8 and TRBJ1-1, the full variable domain is GAGVSQSPRYKVAKRGQDVALRCDPISGHVSLFWYQQALGQGPEFLTYFQNEAQLDKSGLPSDRFFAERPEGSVSTLKIQRTQQEDSAVYLCASSLDRDRLNTEAFFGQGTRLTVV.

This clone is a singleton in its sample. The V and J genes are TRBV5-1 and TRBJ1-2; no definite D call. Germline assignment: CDR1 SGHRS and CDR2 YFSETQ. The V end lost 0 bases, the J end lost 3 bases, and 6 bases lay between the germline ends. The CDR3 runs 13 residues. This CDR3 reads CASSLALDYGYTF. The CDR3 DNA reads as TGCGCCAGCAGCTTGGCCCTCGACTATGGCTACACCTTC.

The rearrangement links TRBV5-6 to TRBJ2-5; 9 nucleotides line up with TRBD1. The DNA end is a closer match to TRBJ2-7, so the J assignment may be wrong. Germline V gene data show CDR1 as SGHDT and CDR2 as YYEEEE. This CDR3 region has 16 residues. CDR3 in amino acids: CASSLGLGQGSYEQYF. The CDR3 DNA is TGTGCCAGCAGCTTGGGTCTGGGACAGGGTTCCTACGAGCAGTACTTC.

The V and J genes are TRBV7-9 and TRBJ1-1, with TRBD1 matching 9 bases. Per germline, CDR1 SEHNR and CDR2 FQNEAQ (reference sequence). The junction had 17 bases not matched to a gene; V was cut back by 5 bases and J by 10 bases. CDR3 length equals 16 residues. CDR3 amino acids: CASSLSQGDRAPGAFF. For the CDR3, the DNA is TGTGCCAGCAGCCTCTCCCAGGGGGACAGGGCCCCGGGAGCTTTCTTT.

The chain links TRBV5-1 to TRBJ1-4; D possibly corresponds to TRBD1 (5 bases). V lost 4 bases, J lost 1 base, and 17 bases lay in between. Per germline, CDR1 SGHRS and CDR2 YFSETQ. This CDR3 contains 17 residues. The CDR3 nucleotides read TGCGCCAGCAGCACTGGGCTCCTGCAGGGAACTAATGAAAAACTGTTTTTT. Residues: CASSTGLLQGTNEKLFF.

The V gene is TRBV6-4, the J gene TRBJ2-1, with 10 positions matching TRBD1. The germline gives CDR1 MRHNA, CDR2 SNTAGT. The CDR3 extends over 15 amino acids. V lost 10 bases, J lost 1 base, and 7 bases stayed unmatched. CDR3 region: CATRQGAQSYNEQFF. CDR3 DNA sequence: TGTGCCACCCGACAGGGGGCGCAATCCTACAATGAGCAGTTCTTC.

The chain carries TRBV5-4 and TRBJ1-2, with TRBD1 matching 7 bases. Germline CDR1 is SGHNT and CDR2 is YYREEE (reference sequence). This CDR3 spans 13 amino acids. Trimming took 4 bases from V and 5 from J; bases not matched to a gene: 5. CDR3 loop: CASSDDRDYGYTF. In DNA form, the CDR3 reads TGTGCCAGCAGCGACGACAGGGATTATGGCTACACCTTC. Full variable domain (missing parts from reference TRBV5-4 and TRBJ1-2): ETGVTQSPTHLIKTRGQQVTLRCSSQSGHNTVSWYQQALGQGPQFIFQYYREEENGRGNFPPRFSGLQFPNYSSELNVNALELDDSALYLCASSDDRDYGYTFGSGTRLTVV.

This chain connects TRBV7-8 to TRBJ2-1; possibly TRBD2 for D (5 bases). Trimming took off 5 bases at V and 12 bases at J, with 14 bases between the two ends. This CDR3 region has 12 residues. Germline V gene data show CDR1 as SGHVS and CDR2 as FQNEAQ. CDR3 residues: CASSQTRFGQFF. CDR3 nucleotides: TGTGCCAGCAGCCAAACTAGGTTTGGGCAGTTCTTC.

The sample holds one count of this clone. This chain links TRBV2 with TRBJ1-5; a possible D gene is TRBD1 (5 bases). The CDR3 sequence is 16 residues long. Germline V gene sequence: CDR1 SNHLY, CDR2 FYNNEI. V was shortened by 1 base and J by 0 bases, with 10 bases between the two germline ends. CDR3 in DNA: TGTGCCAGCAGTGAAGGACAGTATTATAGCAATCAGCCCCAGCATTTT. This translates into CASSEGQYYSNQPQHF.

CDR3 nucleotides: TGTGCCAGCAGTTACTCGGGACTATCCTACGAGCAGTACTTC. This sequence encodes CASSYSGLSYEQYF. The chain links TRBV6-6 to TRBJ2-7, with 7 nucleotides matching TRBD2. The trim removed 0 bases at V and 1 base at J, leaving 0 bases unmatched. This CDR3 is built from 14 residues. The germline gives CDR1 MNHNY, CDR2 SVGAGI (reference sequence).